These T cell receptor beta chains were read from a single sample in a study of patients and donors after allogeneic stem cell transplantation. Each CDR3 protein is one row after TCRdb ran MiXCR on the RT-PCR reads. The top ten clones hold under 6.5% of a sample with about a million distinct CDR3 sequences, about a sixth of them seen once. The sequenced material came from blood, either unsorted or a sorted T cell fraction (not recorded which). The receptors originated from a human donor who was either an allogeneic HSCT recipient or a stem cell or donor lymphocyte infusion donor (not recorded which). It is not recorded whose cells these are; they may come from a transplant donor. Each CDR3 is given with its conserved first and last residue. D genes are given only for firm matches. Clone size is given for some rows only: seen once, a few or many times, or a class if the clone is expanded.

TRBV12-3/TRBV12-4,NA,TRBD1,15,TRBJ1-2,CASSLDRGGNYGYTF,TGTGCCAGCAGTTTGGACAGGGGGGGTAACTATGGCTACACCTTC
TRBV29-1,few,NA,14,TRBJ1-1,CSARGLSDSAEAFF,TGCAGCGCTCGCGGATTATCGGATTCGGCTGAAGCTTTCTTT
TRBV5-1,NA,TRBD1,15,TRBJ2-5,CASSPRTGEKETQYF,TGCGCCAGCAGCCCCCGGACAGGAGAAAAAGAGACCCAGTACTTC
TRBV15,NA,NA,15,TRBJ2-7,CATSAGGSGMAEQYF,TGTGCCACCAGCGCAGGGGGTAGCGGGATGGCCGAGCAGTACTTC
TRBV6-2/TRBV6-3,few,TRBD1,16,TRBJ2-1,CASTGSRTGTYNEQFF,TGTGCCAGCACCGGGTCTCGGACAGGGACTTACAATGAGCAGTTCTTC
TRBV3-1,NA,NA,16,TRBJ2-5,CASSQAGRGNQETQYF,TGTGCCAGCAGCCAAGCGGGCCGAGGAAACCAAGAGACCCAGTACTTC
TRBV24-1,few,NA,11,TRBJ1-1,CATSGRGEAFF,TGTGCCACCAGTGGGAGGGGCGAAGCTTTCTTT
TRBV12-3/TRBV12-4,NA,NA,16,TRBJ1-2,CASTRGGGASISAYTF,TGTGCCAGCACCCGAGGGGGTGGTGCTAGTATAAGCGCCTACACCTTC
TRBV27,many,NA,14,TRBJ1-2,CASSPRQDSYGYTF,TGTGCCAGCAGTCCGAGACAGGATAGTTATGGCTACACCTTC
TRBV5-1,NA,NA,13,TRBJ1-1,CASSLADRREAFF,TGCGCCAGCAGCTTGGCAGACAGGCGGGAAGCTTTCTTT
TRBV7-9,NA,NA,12,TRBJ1-2,CASSLYGHGYTF,TGTGCCAGCAGCTTATACGGGCATGGCTACACCTTC
TRBV12-3/TRBV12-4,NA,NA,17,TRBJ2-1,CASSFWGVPSSYNEQFF,TGTGCCAGCAGTTTCTGGGGGGTCCCTAGCTCCTACAATGAGCAGTTCTTC
TRBV9,few,NA,15,TRBJ1-2,CASSPRGGTNYGYTF,TGTGCCAGCAGCCCACGGGGCGGTACTAACTATGGCTACACCTTC
TRBV7-3,NA,NA,13,TRBJ2-3,CASSLTTSDTQYF,TGTGCCAGCAGCTTGACTACTTCAGATACGCAGTATTTT
TRBV12-3/TRBV12-4,many,NA,14,TRBJ2-7,CASSLERPTYEQYF,TGTGCCAGCAGTTTGGAGAGGCCTACCTACGAGCAGTACTTC
TRBV7-6,few,NA,15,TRBJ2-3,CASSLAKPSTDTQYF,TGTGCCAGCAGCTTAGCCAAACCCAGCACAGATACGCAGTATTTT
TRBV11-2,few,NA,16,TRBJ1-6,CASSLDLGGRGSPLHF,TGTGCCAGCAGCTTAGATCTGGGGGGTCGGGGTTCACCCCTCCACTTT
TRBV7-2,NA,TRBD2,16,TRBJ2-5,CASSLRVSGGMETQYF,TGTGCCAGCAGCCTTCGGGTTAGCGGGGGGATGGAGACCCAGTACTTC
TRBV5-1,few,TRBD2,17,TRBJ2-3,CASSLLGGRPREDTQYF,TGCGCCAGCAGCTTGCTAGGCGGGAGGCCTCGCGAAGATACGCAGTATTTT
TRBV6-2/TRBV6-3,few,TRBD1,16,TRBJ1-5,CASSYSGDRVNQPQHF,TGTGCCAGCAGTTACAGTGGGGACAGGGTTAATCAGCCCCAGCATTTT
TRBV20-1,few,TRBD1,16,TRBJ2-2,CSARDFTGGNTGELFF,TGCAGTGCTAGAGATTTTACAGGGGGCAACACCGGGGAGCTGTTTTTT
TRBV24-1,many,TRBD1,16,TRBJ2-2,CATSDPRQGATGELFF,TGTGCCACCAGTGATCCTCGACAGGGGGCCACCGGGGAGCTGTTTTTT
TRBV7-6,few,NA,13,TRBJ1-1,CASSLLSIAEAFF,TGTGCCAGCAGCTTACTGAGTATAGCTGAAGCTTTCTTT
TRBV25-1,few,NA,11,TRBJ1-2,CASSEVRGYTF,TGTGCCAGCAGTGAGGTGAGGGGCTACACCTTC
TRBV12-3/TRBV12-4,NA,NA,14,TRBJ1-2,CASSPVARDYGYTF,TGTGCCAGCAGTCCCGTCGCTCGGGACTATGGCTACACCTTC
TRBV9,NA,NA,16,TRBJ2-2,CASTVNARGTVGELFF,TGTGCCAGCACCGTAAACGCAAGAGGGACTGTCGGGGAGCTGTTTTTT
TRBV10-3,many,NA,15,TRBJ1-2,CAISEIARGYYGYTF,TGTGCCATCAGTGAGATAGCCCGGGGCTACTATGGCTACACCTTC
TRBV30,few,NA,14,TRBJ2-1,CAWDSSGPYNEQFF,TGTGCCTGGGACTCCTCGGGACCTTACAATGAGCAGTTCTTC
TRBV11-1,NA,TRBD2,16,TRBJ2-7,CASSGGRREAEYEQYF,TGTGCCAGCAGCGGGGGGCGGCGGGAGGCAGAGTACGAGCAGTACTTC
TRBV7-9,few,NA,13,TRBJ1-4,CASSLEGGEKLFF,TGTGCCAGCAGCTTGGAGGGAGGTGAAAAACTGTTTTTT
TRBV7-2,NA,NA,12,TRBJ1-2,CASSRGREGYTF,TGTGCCAGCAGCCGTGGGAGAGAAGGCTACACCTTC
TRBV21-1,NA,NA,15,TRBJ2-3,CASTVRIISTDTQYF,TGTGCCAGCACCGTCCGTATCATTAGCACAGATACGCAGTATTTT
TRBV18,few,NA,14,TRBJ1-5,CASSPPNTNQPQHF,TGTGCCAGCTCACCACCGAACACTAATCAGCCCCAGCATTTT
TRBV20-1,many,NA,13,TRBJ1-2,CSARDRGGNGYTF,TGCAGTGCTAGAGATCGGGGGGGAAATGGCTACACCTTC
TRBV29-1,few,NA,14,TRBJ2-7,CSVGAGVGAHEQYF,TGCAGCGTTGGGGCTGGGGTCGGGGCTCACGAGCAGTACTTC
TRBV6-5,few,NA,12,TRBJ1-4,CASSYDNQKLFF,TGTGCCAGCAGTTACGACAATCAAAAACTGTTTTTT
TRBV5-4,NA,NA,16,TRBJ1-2,CASSLGARGPNYGYTF,TGTGCCAGCAGCTTGGGGGCCAGGGGTCCTAACTATGGCTACACCTTC
TRBV7-2,few,NA,14,TRBJ2-7,CASSLGGDPYEQYF,TGTGCCAGCAGCTTGGGCGGGGACCCCTACGAGCAGTACTTC
TRBV29-1,NA,TRBD1,15,TRBJ1-5,CSVEDRTGSNQPQHF,TGCAGCGTTGAAGATAGGACAGGTAGCAATCAGCCCCAGCATTTT
TRBV29-1,few,TRBD1,14,TRBJ2-1,CSVGTGDTYNEQFF,TGCAGCGTTGGAACAGGGGACACCTACAATGAGCAGTTCTTC
TRBV24-1,few,NA,15,TRBJ2-3,CATSDLDTSTDTQYF,TGTGCCACCAGTGACCTGGACACCAGCACAGATACGCAGTATTTT